The 18 T cell receptor beta chains given below trace back to one sample, sequenced in a study of T cell responses to AZD1222 COVID-19 vaccine. Measured with immunoSEQ multiplex PCR; TCRdb has only the in-frame clones, and not every one. The data show 140,000 to 150,000 clones, roughly nine tenths seen once. Sequenced here: peripheral blood, sampled 28 days after the second AZD1222 dose. The receptors stem from an adult who received the AZD1222 COVID-19 vaccine.

CDR3 amino acids: CASSHVRGNYGYTF. As DNA, the CDR3 is TGCGCCAGCAGCCATGTAAGGGGTAACTATGGCTACACCTTC. The chain employs TRBV4-1 and TRBJ1-2; D is possibly TRBD1 (5 bases). The CDR3 covers 14 residues. The germline V gene encodes CDR1 MGHRA and CDR2 YSYEKL. Trimming stripped 3 bases from V and 1 base from J, with 9 bases between.

The chain is built from TRBV6-2 or TRBV6-3 and TRBJ1-5, with 10 bases fitting TRBD1. The CDR3 is 17 amino acids. Germline V gene lookup returns CDR1 MNHEY and CDR2 SVGEGT. V trimming: 0 bases; J trimming: 2 bases; junction bases outside the gene matches: 4. The CDR3 sequence: CASSYSFGTGGNQPQHF. DNA for the CDR3: TGTGCCAGCAGTTACTCGTTCGGGACAGGGGGCAATCAGCCCCAGCATTTT.

This chain connects TRBV11-3 to TRBJ2-3, with a weak D call TRBD1 (6 bases). This CDR3 is 13 amino acids long. Germline CDR1 is SGHNT and CDR2 is YENEEA. Trimming took 5 bases from V and 4 from J, leaving 10 bases between them. The CDR3 reads CASSLAGADTQYF. The DNA of the CDR3 is TGTGCCAGCAGCCTCGCAGGGGCAGATACGCAGTATTTT. The full variable domain, with the rest looked up from reference TRBV11-3 and TRBJ2-3, is EAGVVQSPRYKIIEKKQPVAFWCNPISGHNTLYWYLQNLGQGPELLIRYENEEAVDDSQLPKDRFSAERLKGVDSTLKIQPAELGDSAVYLCASSLAGADTQYFGPGTRLTVL.

V and J are TRBV4-1 and TRBJ1-1; perhaps TRBD1 as D (5 bases). V shed 0 bases and J shed 1 base, with 9 bases lying between them. The CDR3 has 15 amino acids. Looked up from germline, CDR1 is MGHRA and CDR2 is YSYEKL. The CDR3 sequence: CASSQDAGTNTEAFF. DNA of the CDR3: TGCGCCAGCAGCCAAGACGCAGGGACGAACACTGAAGCTTTCTTT.

The J gene is TRBJ2-6, the V gene TRBV28, with 8 bases aligning to TRBD2. The CDR3 extends over 21 amino acids. J was trimmed by 1 base and V by 4 bases; bases with no gene match: 18. The germline V gene encodes CDR1 MDHEN and CDR2 SYDVKM. The CDR3 DNA reads as TGTGCCAGCAGTTCATTTTCGGGTCCGGGGGGGAGATGGTCTGGGGCCAACGTCCTGACTTTC. The encoded protein is CASSSFSGPGGRWSGANVLTF.

The CDR3 sequence is CASSRRRGQGRFSGNTIYF. The DNA of the CDR3 is TGTGCCAGCAGTCGACGTAGGGGACAGGGGAGATTCTCTGGAAACACCATATATTTT. This chain links TRBV7-2 with TRBJ1-3; 10 bases line up with TRBD1. CDR3 length equals 19 residues. Germline values: CDR1 SGHTA, CDR2 FQGNSA. V lost 6 bases to trimming and J lost 0 bases; unmatched junction nucleotides: 14.

The genes are TRBV7-2 and TRBJ2-6; no clear D gene. Trimming stripped 0 bases from V and 2 bases from J, with 5 bases between. The CDR3 spans 15 residues. Germline values: CDR1 SGHTA, CDR2 FQGNSA. The CDR3 sequence is CASSLASTGANVLTF. In nucleotides, the CDR3 is TGTGCCAGCAGCTTAGCCTCGACTGGGGCCAACGTCCTGACTTTC.

The chain recombines TRBV30 with TRBJ1-1; D gene ambiguous. The germline V gene has CDR1 GTSNPN and CDR2 SVGIG (reference sequence). The V and J ends lost 2 bases and 0 bases respectively, with 4 bases between them. The CDR3 is made up of 12 amino acids. The CDR3 here is CAWSKMNTEAFF. The CDR3, as DNA: TGTGCCTGGAGTAAGATGAACACTGAAGCTTTCTTT. The full variable domain, in which reference TRBV30 and TRBJ1-1 provide the parts outside the CDR3, is SQTIHQWPATLVQPVGSPLSLECTVEGTSNPNLYWYRQAAGRGLQLLFYSVGIGQISSEVPQNLSASRPQDRQFILSSKKLLLSDSGFYLCAWSKMNTEAFFGQGTRLTVV.

The chain combines TRBV30 with TRBJ2-7; 8 positions match TRBD1. V was clipped by 5 bases and J by 6 bases; unmatched bases: 9. The germline gives CDR1 GTSNPN, CDR2 SVGIG (reference sequence). The CDR3 has 13 amino acids. CDR3 amino acids: CAWSTGETLEQYF. CDR3 in DNA: TGTGCCTGGTCGACAGGGGAGACCCTCGAGCAGTACTTC.

The chain employs TRBV18 and TRBJ1-6; no firm D call. The ends were cut back, 3 bases at V and 8 bases at J, with 11 bases in the middle. This CDR3 comprises 14 residues. Looked up from germline, CDR1 is KGHSH and CDR2 is LQKENI. CDR3 residues: CASSPRLVDSPLHF. CDR3 nucleotides: TGTGCCAGCTCACCGCGGCTGGTGGATTCACCCCTCCACTTT.

J is TRBJ2-7 and V is TRBV6-5; 7 positions match TRBD1. This CDR3 comprises 14 residues. The germline V gene encodes CDR1 MNHEY and CDR2 SVGAGI. V gave up 6 bases and J gave up 2 bases; unmatched junction bases: 7. As DNA, the CDR3 is TGTGCCAGCAGCCATCGACAGGGCACCTACGAGCAGTACTTC. Its translation: CASSHRQGTYEQYF.

This clone was seen at least ten times. This rearrangement joins TRBV6-2 or TRBV6-3 to TRBJ2-1; perhaps TRBD1 as D (7 bases). The CDR3 runs to 16 residues. With 6 bases removed from V and 3 bases from J, the gap between germline ends came to 18 bases. Germline V gives CDR1 MNHEY, CDR2 SVGEGT. The CDR3 nucleotides read TGTGCCAGCAGCTCCGGGGGACAGATAGGCTACAATGAGCAGTTCTTC. Translated: CASSSGGQIGYNEQFF.

This clone was seen only once. The rearrangement links TRBV19 to TRBJ2-1; the D call may be TRBD1 or TRBD2 (6 bases each). CDR3 size: 15 residues. Per the germline V gene, CDR1 is LNHDA and CDR2 is SQIVND (reference sequence). V shed 3 bases and J shed 6 bases, with 15 bases lying between them. The CDR3 DNA is TGTGCCAGTAGTATGGGGGGCGTAGGGTCCAATGAGCAGTTCTTC. Amino acid sequence: CASSMGGVGSNEQFF. Using reference TRBV19 and TRBJ2-1 for the parts outside the CDR3, the full variable domain is DGGITQSPKYLFRKEGQNVTLSCEQNLNHDAMYWYRQDPGQGLRLIYYSQIVNDFQKGDIAEGYSVSREKKESFPLTVTSAQKNPTAFYLCASSMGGVGSNEQFFGPGTRLTVL.

This chain connects TRBV28 to TRBJ1-1; no reliable D call. Trimming removed 2 bases at V and 0 bases at J, with 10 bases between. Per germline, CDR1 MDHEN and CDR2 SYDVKM. CDR3 size: 15 residues. The DNA for the CDR3 is TGTGCCAGCAGTTTACCCGGAGCAATGAACACTGAAGCTTTCTTT. Protein sequence: CASSLPGAMNTEAFF.

The chain joins TRBV11-2 to TRBJ1-2; TRBD1 agrees at 9 bases. Trimming cost V 5 bases and J 8 bases; bases outside gene matches: 6. The CDR3 has 13 amino acids. Germline lookup yields CDR1 SGHAT and CDR2 FQNNGV. In DNA form, the CDR3 reads TGTGCCAGCAGCCCTCGGACAGGGGAAGGCTACACCTTC. It encodes CASSPRTGEGYTF.

This clone showed up just once. The genes are TRBV6-2 or TRBV6-3 and TRBJ1-1; no definite D call. Germline V CDR1 and CDR2: MNHEY, SVGEGT. V was cut by 4 bases and J by 1 base, with 7 bases left in between. The CDR3 has 13 residues. As DNA, the CDR3 is TGTGCCAGCAGTTCAACAGAGAACACTGAAGCTTTCTTT. It translates to CASSSTENTEAFF.

In its sample, this clone was seen once. V is TRBV7-9 and J is TRBJ1-1, with 7 bases fitting TRBD1. Per the germline V gene, CDR1 is SEHNR and CDR2 is FQNEAQ (reference sequence). V shed 6 bases and J 6 bases; nucleotides not matched to a gene: 10. The CDR3 is 14 amino acids. For the CDR3, the DNA is TGTGCCAGCAGGCAAGACAGGGAGATACCTGAAGCTTTCTTT. It specifies CASRQDREIPEAFF. Combining the CDR3 with reference TRBV7-9 and TRBJ1-1 gives the whole variable domain DTGVSQNPRHKITKRGQNVTFRCDPISEHNRLYWYRQTLGQGPEFLTYFQNEAQLEKSRLLSDRFSAERPKGSFSTLEIQRTEQGDSAMYLCASRQDREIPEAFFGQGTRLTVV.

The gene calls are TRBV30 and TRBJ1-6; the match to TRBD1 covers 8 bases. The CDR3 runs 15 residues. From germline, CDR1 is GTSNPN and CDR2 SVGIG (reference sequence). Trimming removed 0 bases from V and 8 bases from J; junction bases left unmatched: 6. In nucleotides, the CDR3 is TGTGCCTGGAGTGTAGCAGGGGGCTCGGATTCACCCCTCCACTTT. Translating gives CAWSVAGGSDSPLHF. The variable domain in full, completed from reference TRBV30 and TRBJ1-6, reads SQTIHQWPATLVQPVGSPLSLECTVEGTSNPNLYWYRQAAGRGLQLLFYSVGIGQISSEVPQNLSASRPQDRQFILSSKKLLLSDSGFYLCAWSVAGGSDSPLHFGNGTRLTVT.